This TCR beta chain appears in the sequencing data of a study of cytomegalovirus exposure and HLA in healthy donors. Overall study results and limits: Three CMV-associated chains were confirmed in vitro to be specific for CMV antigens. With DRB1 most and HLA-C fewest, TCR association rates differed between HLA loci in a later analysis.

The ends were cut back, 4 bases at V and 3 bases at J, with 13 bases in the middle. The length of the CDR3 is 15 residues. Germline assignment: CDR1 ENHRY and CDR2 SYGVKD. Vbeta (60) and Jbeta (13) primers were used in the PCR. Study processing details: The authors later counted tens of millions of unique TCR beta chains, roughly 11 million of them shared. Assay: immunoSEQ multiplex PCR; the TCRdb copy retains only in-frame clones and omits some. V, J and clone size derive from that table, while D and trimming were established from the DNA sequence. This table lists some 150,000 clones. Concerning this clone: Its antigen is unknown.

Though nominally healthy at sampling, donors likely had unrecorded immune exposures. The source material was PBMCs. The receptor's source is a woman younger than 35 in good health and CMV-seronegative. The genes are TRBV10-3 and TRBJ2-1; D not certain. The CDR3 loop is CAISGSRLDYNEQFF. Here the CDR3 DNA reads TGTGCCATCAGTGGATCTAGGCTCGACTACAATGAGCAGTTCTTC.